What follows is one TCR beta chain and its context. Its antigen is currently unknown. The data were taken from a study of cytomegalovirus exposure and HLA in healthy donors. Study-wide background: Findings of an earlier analysis included over 95 million unique TCR beta sequences from 200 million or so T cells. The study's findings and limits: Presence/absence analyses supposed approximately even sequencing depth among donors. An analysis that was carried out later associated some 17,000 TCR beta sequences with HLA alleles at 0.05 false discovery rate.

The CDR3 loop spans 15 amino acids. Between the trimmed V and J ends, which lost 0 bases and 7 bases, there was a span of 13 bases. Germline V gene lookup returns CDR1 MGHRA and CDR2 YSYEKL. The PCR ran on 60 Vbeta and 13 Jbeta primers. The method was immunoSEQ multiplex PCR; TCRdb's version includes in-frame clones alone and lacks a portion of them. Of approximately 150,000 clones in the sample, approximately 82% were seen once. The chain couples TRBV4-1 to TRBJ1-5, with D tentatively TRBD1 (6 bases). Material: PBMCs. This receptor was taken from a man aged 35 to 55 in good health and CMV-seronegative. CDR3 bases: TGCGCCAGCAGCCAAGAAGGGGGGGTCAGCCAGCCCCAGCATTTT. It yields the protein CASSQEGGVSQPQHF.